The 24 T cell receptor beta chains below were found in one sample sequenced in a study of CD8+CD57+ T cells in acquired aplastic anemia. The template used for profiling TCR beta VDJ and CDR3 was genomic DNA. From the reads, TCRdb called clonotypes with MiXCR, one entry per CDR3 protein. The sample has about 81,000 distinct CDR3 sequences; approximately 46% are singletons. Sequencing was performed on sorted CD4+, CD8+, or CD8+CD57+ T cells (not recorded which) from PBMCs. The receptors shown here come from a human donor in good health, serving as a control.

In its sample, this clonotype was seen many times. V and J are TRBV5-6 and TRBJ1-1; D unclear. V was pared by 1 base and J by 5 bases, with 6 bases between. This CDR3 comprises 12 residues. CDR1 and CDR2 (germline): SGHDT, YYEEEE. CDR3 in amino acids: CASSLSGTEAFF. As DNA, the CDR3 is TGTGCCAGCAGCTTGTCCGGGACTGAAGCTTTCTTT. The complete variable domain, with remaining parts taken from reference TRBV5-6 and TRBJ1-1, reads DAGVTQSPTHLIKTRGQQVTLRCSPKSGHDTVSWYQQALGQGPQFIFQYYEEEERQRGNFPDRFSGHQFPNYSSELNVNALLLGDSALYLCASSLSGTEAFFGQGTRLTVV.

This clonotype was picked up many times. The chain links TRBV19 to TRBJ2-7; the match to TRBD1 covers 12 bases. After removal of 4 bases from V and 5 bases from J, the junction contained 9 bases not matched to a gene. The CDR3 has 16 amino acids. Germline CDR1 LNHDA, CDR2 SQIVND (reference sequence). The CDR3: CASSRTPGQGADEQYF. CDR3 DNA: TGTGCCAGTAGTAGAACCCCGGGACAGGGGGCAGACGAGCAGTACTTC.

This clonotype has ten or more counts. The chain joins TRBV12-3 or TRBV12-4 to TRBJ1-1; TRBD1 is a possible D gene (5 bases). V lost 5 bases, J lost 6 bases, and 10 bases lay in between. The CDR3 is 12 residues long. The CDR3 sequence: CASSPQGAEAFF. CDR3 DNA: TGTGCCAGCAGTCCCCAGGGAGCTGAAGCTTTCTTT.

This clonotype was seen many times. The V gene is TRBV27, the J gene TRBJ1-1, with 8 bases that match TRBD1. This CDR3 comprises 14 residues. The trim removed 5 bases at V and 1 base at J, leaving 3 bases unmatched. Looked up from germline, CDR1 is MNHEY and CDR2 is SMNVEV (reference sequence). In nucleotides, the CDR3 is TGTGCCAGCAGTCAGGGACAGGCGAACACTGAAGCTTTCTTT. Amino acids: CASSQGQANTEAFF.

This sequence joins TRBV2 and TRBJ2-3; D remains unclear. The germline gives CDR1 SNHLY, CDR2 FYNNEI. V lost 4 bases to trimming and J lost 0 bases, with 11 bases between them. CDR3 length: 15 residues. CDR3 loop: CASSAPDTSTDTQYF. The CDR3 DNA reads TGTGCCAGCAGTGCGCCGGATACTAGCACAGATACGCAGTATTTT.

CDR3 sequence: CASSYSTGGSSYEQYF. The CDR3 region has the DNA TGTGCCAGCAGTTACTCTACAGGTGGTAGCTCCTACGAGCAGTACTTC. The chain recombines TRBV6-5 with TRBJ2-7, with D perhaps TRBD1 (5 bases). Trimming removed 0 bases from V and 0 bases from J, with 12 bases in between. Germline lookup yields CDR1 MNHEY and CDR2 SVGAGI. The CDR3 spans 16 residues.

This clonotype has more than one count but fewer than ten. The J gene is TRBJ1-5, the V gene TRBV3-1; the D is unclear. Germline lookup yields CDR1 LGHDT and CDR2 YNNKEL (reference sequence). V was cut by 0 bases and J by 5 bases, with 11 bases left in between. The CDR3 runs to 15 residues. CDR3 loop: CASSQDFGEDQPQHF. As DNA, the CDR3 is TGTGCCAGCAGCCAAGATTTCGGGGAGGATCAGCCCCAGCATTTT.

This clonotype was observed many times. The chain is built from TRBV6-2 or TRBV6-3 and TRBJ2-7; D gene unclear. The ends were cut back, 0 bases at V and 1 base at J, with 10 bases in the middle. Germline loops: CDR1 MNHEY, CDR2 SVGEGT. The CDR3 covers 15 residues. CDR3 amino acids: CASSYSAPTSYEQYF. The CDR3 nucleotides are TGTGCCAGCAGTTACTCGGCACCAACTTCCTACGAGCAGTACTTC.

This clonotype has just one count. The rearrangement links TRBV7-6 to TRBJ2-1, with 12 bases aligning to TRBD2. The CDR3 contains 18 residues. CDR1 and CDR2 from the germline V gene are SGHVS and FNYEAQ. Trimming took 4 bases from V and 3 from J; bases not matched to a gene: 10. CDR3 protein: CASSSGASGGANYNEQFF. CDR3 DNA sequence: TGTGCCAGCAGCTCAGGAGCTAGCGGGGGGGCTAACTACAATGAGCAGTTCTTC.

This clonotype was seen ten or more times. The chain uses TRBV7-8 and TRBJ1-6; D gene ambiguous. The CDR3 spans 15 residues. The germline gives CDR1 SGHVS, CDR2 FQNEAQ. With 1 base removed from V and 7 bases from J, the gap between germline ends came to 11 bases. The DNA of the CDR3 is TGTGCCAGCAGCTTAGAAAGAGGGCTCAATTCACCCCTCCACTTT. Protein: CASSLERGLNSPLHF.

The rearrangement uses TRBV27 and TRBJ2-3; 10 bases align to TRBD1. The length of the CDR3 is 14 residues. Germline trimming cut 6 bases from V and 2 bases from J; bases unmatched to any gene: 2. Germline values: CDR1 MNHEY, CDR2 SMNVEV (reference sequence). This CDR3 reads CASRTGGSTDTQYF. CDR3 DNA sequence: TGTGCCAGCAGGACAGGGGGCTCCACAGATACGCAGTATTTT.

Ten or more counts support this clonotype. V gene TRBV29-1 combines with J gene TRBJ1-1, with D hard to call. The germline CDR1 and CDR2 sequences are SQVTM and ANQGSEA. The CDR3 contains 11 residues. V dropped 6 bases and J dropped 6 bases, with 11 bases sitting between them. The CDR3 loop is CSVPAAAEAFF. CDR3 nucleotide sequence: TGCAGCGTCCCGGCTGCGGCTGAAGCTTTCTTT.

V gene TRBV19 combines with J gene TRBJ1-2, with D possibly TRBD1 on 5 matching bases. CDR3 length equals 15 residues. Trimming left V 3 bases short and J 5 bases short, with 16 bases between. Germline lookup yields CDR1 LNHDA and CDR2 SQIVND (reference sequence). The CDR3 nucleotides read TGTGCCAGTAGTATCGGACAAACCGGATGGTATGGCTACACCTTC. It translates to CASSIGQTGWYGYTF.

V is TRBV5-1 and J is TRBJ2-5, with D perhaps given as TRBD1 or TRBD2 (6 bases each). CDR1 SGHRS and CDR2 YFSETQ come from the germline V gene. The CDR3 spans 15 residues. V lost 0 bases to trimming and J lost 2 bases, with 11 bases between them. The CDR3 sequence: CASSLAGAAQETQYF. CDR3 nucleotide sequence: TGCGCCAGCAGCTTGGCGGGGGCGGCACAAGAGACCCAGTACTTC. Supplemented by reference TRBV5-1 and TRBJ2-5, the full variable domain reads KAGVTQTPRYLIKTRGQQVTLSCSPISGHRSVSWYQQTPGQGLQFLFEYFSETQRNKGNFPGRFSGRQFSNSRSEMNVSTLELGDSALYLCASSLAGAAQETQYFGPGTRLLVL.

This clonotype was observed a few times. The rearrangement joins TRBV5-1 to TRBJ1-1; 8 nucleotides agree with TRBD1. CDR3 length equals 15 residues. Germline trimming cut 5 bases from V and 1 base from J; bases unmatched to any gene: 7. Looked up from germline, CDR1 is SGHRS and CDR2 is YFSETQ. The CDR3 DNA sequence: TGCGCCAGCAGAGAAGTTGGACAGGGGAACACTGAAGCTTTCTTT. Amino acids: CASREVGQGNTEAFF.

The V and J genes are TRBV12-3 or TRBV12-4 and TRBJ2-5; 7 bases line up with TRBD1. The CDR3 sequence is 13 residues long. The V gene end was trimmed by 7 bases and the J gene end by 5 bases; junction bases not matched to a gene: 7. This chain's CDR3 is CASTLRGQETQYF. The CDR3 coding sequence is TGTGCCAGCACCTTGAGGGGGCAGGAGACCCAGTACTTC.

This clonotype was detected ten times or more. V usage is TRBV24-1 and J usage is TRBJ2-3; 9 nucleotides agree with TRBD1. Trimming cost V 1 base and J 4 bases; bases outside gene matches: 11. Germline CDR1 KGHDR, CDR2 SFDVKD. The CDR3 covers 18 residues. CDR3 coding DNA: TGTGCCACCAGTGATTTTGCCTCGACAGGGGGTTCCCCAGATACGCAGTATTTT. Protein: CATSDFASTGGSPDTQYF.

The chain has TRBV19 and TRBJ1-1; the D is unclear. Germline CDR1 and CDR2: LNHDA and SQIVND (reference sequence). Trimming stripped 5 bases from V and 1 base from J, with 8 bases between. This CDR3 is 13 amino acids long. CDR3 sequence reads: CASSGYANTEAFF. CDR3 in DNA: TGTGCCAGTAGTGGGTATGCGAACACTGAAGCTTTCTTT.

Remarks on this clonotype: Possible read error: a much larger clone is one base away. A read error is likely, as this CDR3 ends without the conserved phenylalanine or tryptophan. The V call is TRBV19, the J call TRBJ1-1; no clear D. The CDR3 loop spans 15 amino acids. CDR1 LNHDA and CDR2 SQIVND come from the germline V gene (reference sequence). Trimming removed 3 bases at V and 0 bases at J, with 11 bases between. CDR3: CASSIMAAMNTEAFS. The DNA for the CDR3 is TGTGCCAGTAGTATTATGGCCGCTATGAACACTGAAGCTTTCTCT.

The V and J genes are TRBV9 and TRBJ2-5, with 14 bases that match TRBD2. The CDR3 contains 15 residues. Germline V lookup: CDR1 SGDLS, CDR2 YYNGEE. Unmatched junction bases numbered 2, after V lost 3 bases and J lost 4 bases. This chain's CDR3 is CASSGLAGGLETQYF. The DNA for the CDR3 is TGTGCCAGCAGCGGACTAGCGGGAGGGCTAGAGACCCAGTACTTC.

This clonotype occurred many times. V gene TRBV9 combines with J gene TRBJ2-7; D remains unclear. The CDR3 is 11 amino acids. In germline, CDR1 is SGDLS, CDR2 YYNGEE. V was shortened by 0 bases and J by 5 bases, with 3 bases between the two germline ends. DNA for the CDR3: TGTGCCAGCAGCGTAGGGGACGAGCAGTACTTC. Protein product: CASSVGDEQYF.

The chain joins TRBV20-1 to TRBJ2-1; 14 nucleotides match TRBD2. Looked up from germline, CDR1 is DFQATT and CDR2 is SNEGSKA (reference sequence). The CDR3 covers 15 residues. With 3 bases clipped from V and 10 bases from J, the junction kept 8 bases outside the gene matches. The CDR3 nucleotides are TGCAGTGCTAGCTCGACTAGCGGGAGGGCGGGAGAGCAGTTCTTC. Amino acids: CSASSTSGRAGEQFF.

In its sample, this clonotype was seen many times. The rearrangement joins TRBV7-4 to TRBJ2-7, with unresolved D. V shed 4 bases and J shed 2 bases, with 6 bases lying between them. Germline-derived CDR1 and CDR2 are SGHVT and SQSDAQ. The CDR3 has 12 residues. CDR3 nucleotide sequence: TGTGCCAGCAGCTCGTGTCCCTACGAGCAGTACTTC. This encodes CASSSCPYEQYF.

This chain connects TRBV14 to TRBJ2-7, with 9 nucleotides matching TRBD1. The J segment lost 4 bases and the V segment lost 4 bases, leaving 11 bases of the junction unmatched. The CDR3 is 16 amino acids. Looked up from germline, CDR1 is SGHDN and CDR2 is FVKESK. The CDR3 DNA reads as TGTGCCAGCAGCCGAGGGACAGGGTTCGCCGAGTACGAGCAGTACTTC. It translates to CASSRGTGFAEYEQYF.